The present TCR beta chain was sequenced within a study of blood T cell repertoires in COVID-19. Using immunoSEQ multiplex PCR, the repertoire was profiled, and TCRdb retains in-frame clones only, with some absent. The profile shows over 350,000 clones, about 87% of them singletons. Trimming took 0 bases from V and 6 from J, leaving 11 bases between them. Per the germline V gene, CDR1 is LNHNV and CDR2 is YYDKDF (reference sequence). This CDR3 comprises 14 residues. The participants were between roughly 18 and 100 years old and came from some 25 US areas. This clone was observed a single time. The chain employs TRBV15 and TRBJ1-2, with a tentative D call TRBD1 (5 bases). Material: PBMCs or T cells enriched from blood (not recorded which). The receptor comes from a woman aged 45-59 years who had recovered from COVID-19. Written as DNA, the CDR3 is TGTGCCACCAGCAGAGATTTTGCAGGGAATGGCTACACCTTC. It codes for CATSRDFAGNGYTF.